Sequencing of this TCR beta chain was carried out in a study of blood T cell repertoires in COVID-19. Germline V gene lookup returns CDR1 MDHEN and CDR2 SYDVKM. This CDR3 is 14 amino acids long. The method was immunoSEQ multiplex PCR; TCRdb's version includes in-frame clones alone and lacks a portion of them. The profile covers approximately 88,000 clones, with 78% appearing a single time and more than 6% taken by the ten largest. About this clone: Mismatch with germline at one junction end may stem from a read error.

This TCR derives from a man between 65 and 85 years old with COVID-19, enrolled during active disease. Material: peripheral blood. This sequence joins TRBV28 and TRBJ1-2; D is possibly TRBD1 (5 bases). CDR3 coding DNA: TGTGCCAGCAGTTTACCAGGGAAGGTCTATGACTACACCTTC. This sequence encodes CASSLPGKVYDYTF.